Sequencing of this T cell receptor beta chain was carried out in a study of T-cell memory formation after mild COVID-19. The overall study: Across donors, TCR clusters were largely donor specific. General observations from the study: Memory from before infection featured some responding clones, which suggests cross-reactive memory joined. Contracting clones, day 15 to 85, had balanced CD4/CD8, and later expanders favored CD4+. Contracting clones localized mainly to CM and EM when CD4+ and mainly to EMRA when CD8+.

CDR1 and CDR2 (germline): ENHRY, SYGVKD. Between the trimmed V and J ends, which lost 2 bases and 1 base, there was a span of 10 bases. The CDR3 sequence is 15 residues long. From the 5' RACE reads, TCRdb called clonotypes with MiXCR, one entry per CDR3 protein. Of 580,000 or so distinct CDR3 sequences listed, approximately 15% were seen once; the top ten hold roughly 7.7%. This clonotype was seen a handful of times. Its antigen is currently unknown. The chain links TRBV10-3 to TRBJ2-3; either TRBD1 or TRBD2 may fit D (5 bases each). Sequenced sample: PBMCs or a T cell subset sorted from them (not recorded which). The TCR originated in an adult woman who had mild COVID-19 (a few samples of this study predate the infection). Cell type and time point are not known. This CDR3 is CAISEGGPGTDTQYF. The CDR3 DNA is TGTGCCATCAGTGAGGGGGGACCGGGCACAGATACGCAGTATTTT.